A selection of T cell receptor beta chains follows, all from one sample in a study of OX40 agonist ivuxolimab in advanced cancers. The method was immunoSEQ multiplex PCR; TCRdb's version includes in-frame clones alone and lacks a portion of them. The table includes over 50,000 clones, around 87% detected once. Sequences were derived from CD4+ or CD8+ T cells sorted from blood, sampled in a trial of the OX40 agonist ivuxolimab. The receptors originated from an adult with an advanced solid tumor such as melanoma, head and neck, liver or kidney cancer. Each CDR3 is given with its conserved first and last residue. A D gene is named only where the DNA matches it firmly. The size of a clone is reported for some rows only, either as once, few or many, or as a class for expanded clones.

d_call: NA
clone_size: NA
v_call: TRBV18
j_call: TRBJ1-3
cdr3_nt: TGTGCCAGCTCACCAGTTTTCGGGACTCCAGATGGAAACACCATATATTTT
cdr3_aa: CASSPVFGTPDGNTIYF

d_call: NA
clone_size: once
v_call: TRBV5-4
j_call: TRBJ2-7
cdr3_nt: TGTGCCAGCAGCTTTGGGGGCTACGAGCAGTACTTC
cdr3_aa: CASSFGGYEQYF

d_call: NA
clone_size: NA
v_call: TRBV5-6
j_call: TRBJ2-5
cdr3_nt: TGTGCCAGCAGCTTGCCTGGGTCCCACCAAGAGACCCAGTACTTC
cdr3_aa: CASSLPGSHQETQYF

d_call: NA
clone_size: once
v_call: TRBV14
j_call: TRBJ2-7
cdr3_nt: TGTGCCAGCAGCCCGTGGACGGACTACGAGCAGTACTTC
cdr3_aa: CASSPWTDYEQYF

d_call: TRBD2
clone_size: NA
v_call: TRBV29-1
j_call: TRBJ2-3
cdr3_nt: TGCAGCGTTGAAGATCCGGGGGGGCTCGCAGATACGCAGTATTTT
cdr3_aa: CSVEDPGGLADTQYF

d_call: TRBD2
clone_size: NA
v_call: TRBV4-1
j_call: TRBJ2-3
cdr3_nt: TGCGCCAGCAGCCACGTACTAGCGGGGGGGGAAGATACGCAGTATTTT
cdr3_aa: CASSHVLAGGEDTQYF

d_call: NA
clone_size: NA
v_call: TRBV27
j_call: TRBJ1-5
cdr3_nt: TGTGCCAGCAGTTTGAACGGAGTCAATCAGCCCCAGCATTTT
cdr3_aa: CASSLNGVNQPQHF

d_call: TRBD2
clone_size: NA
v_call: TRBV28
j_call: TRBJ2-1
cdr3_nt: TGTGCCAGCAGCCGTTGGACGGGAGGTGATGAGCAGTTCTTC
cdr3_aa: CASSRWTGGDEQFF

d_call: TRBD1
clone_size: NA
v_call: TRBV10-1
j_call: TRBJ1-4
cdr3_nt: TGCGCCAGCAGCGAACAGGGGGAAAAACTGTTTTTT
cdr3_aa: CASSEQGEKLFF

d_call: TRBD1
clone_size: NA
v_call: TRBV6-1
j_call: TRBJ1-2
cdr3_nt: TGTGCCAGCAGTGAGTCCGGACAGGGGAACGTGAGGTCTGATGGCTACACCTTC
cdr3_aa: CASSESGQGNVRSDGYTF

d_call: NA
clone_size: NA
v_call: TRBV4-3
j_call: TRBJ2-1
cdr3_nt: TGCGCCAGCAGCCAAGGCGCAGGGAATTCCTACAATGAGCAGTTCTTC
cdr3_aa: CASSQGAGNSYNEQFF

d_call: NA
clone_size: NA
v_call: TRBV6-8
j_call: TRBJ1-1
cdr3_nt: TGTGCCAGCAGTCCCTTCCTGAACACTGAAGCTTTCTTT
cdr3_aa: CASSPFLNTEAFF

d_call: NA
clone_size: few
v_call: TRBV28
j_call: TRBJ2-4
cdr3_nt: TGTGCCAGCAGTTCCCCAGGGGACATTCAGTACTTC
cdr3_aa: CASSSPGDIQYF

d_call: TRBD1
clone_size: NA
v_call: TRBV6-5
j_call: TRBJ2-3
cdr3_nt: TGTGCCAGCAGAACCGGGACAGGGCTTCAGTATACGCAGTATTTT
cdr3_aa: CASRTGTGLQYTQYF

d_call: NA
clone_size: few
v_call: TRBV14
j_call: TRBJ1-2
cdr3_nt: TGTGCCAGCAGGCCGACTGGGAACTATGGCTACACCTTC
cdr3_aa: CASRPTGNYGYTF